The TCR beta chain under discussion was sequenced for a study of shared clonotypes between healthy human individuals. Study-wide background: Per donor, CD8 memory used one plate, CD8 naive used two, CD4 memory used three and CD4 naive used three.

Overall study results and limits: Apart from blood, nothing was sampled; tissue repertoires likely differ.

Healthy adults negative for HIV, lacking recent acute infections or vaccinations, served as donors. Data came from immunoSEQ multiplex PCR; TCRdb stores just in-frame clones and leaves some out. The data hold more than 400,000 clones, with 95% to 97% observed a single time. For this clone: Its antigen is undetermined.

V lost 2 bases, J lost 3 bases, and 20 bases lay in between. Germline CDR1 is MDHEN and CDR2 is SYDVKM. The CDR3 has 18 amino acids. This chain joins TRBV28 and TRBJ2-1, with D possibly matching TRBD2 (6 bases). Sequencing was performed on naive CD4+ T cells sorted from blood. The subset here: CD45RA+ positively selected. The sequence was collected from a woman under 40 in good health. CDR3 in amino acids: CASSLILGRERGYNEQFF. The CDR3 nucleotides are TGTGCCAGCAGTTTAATTTTGGGTCGGGAGAGGGGCTACAATGAGCAGTTCTTC.